This TCR beta chain appears in the sequencing data of a study of T cells after yellow fever vaccination. Study overall: Any fraction with a low cell number was prepared using SMART-Seq v4 Ultra Low Input. General study findings and limits: Relatively few clonotypes were ones that appeared in both CD4 and CD8 compartments. One caveat is that FACS-sorted repertoires could contain abundant clonotypes contaminating from the bulk population.

A universal primer site and UMIs were added as TCR cDNA was made by 5'RACE template switching. MiXCR, applied by TCRdb to the 5' RACE reads, yields one record per CDR3 protein. Here the sample spans approximately 580,000 distinct CDR3 sequences, around a sixth being singletons. Germline V CDR1 and CDR2: MNHNS, SASEGT. V lost 6 bases, J lost 1 base, and 15 bases lay in between. This CDR3 region has 15 residues. As for this clonotype: As yet, its antigen is unknown.

The source material was PBMCs, sampled 4 to 6 days after the first yellow fever vaccination. V usage is TRBV6-1 and J usage is TRBJ1-1; no clear D gene. The receptor was derived from a man aged 18 to 35 who received the YFV17D yellow fever vaccine. The CDR3 region has the DNA TGTGCCAGCAGCCGTAGCCCGGGTCAGAACACTGAAGCTTTCTTT. Protein: CASSRSPGQNTEAFF.